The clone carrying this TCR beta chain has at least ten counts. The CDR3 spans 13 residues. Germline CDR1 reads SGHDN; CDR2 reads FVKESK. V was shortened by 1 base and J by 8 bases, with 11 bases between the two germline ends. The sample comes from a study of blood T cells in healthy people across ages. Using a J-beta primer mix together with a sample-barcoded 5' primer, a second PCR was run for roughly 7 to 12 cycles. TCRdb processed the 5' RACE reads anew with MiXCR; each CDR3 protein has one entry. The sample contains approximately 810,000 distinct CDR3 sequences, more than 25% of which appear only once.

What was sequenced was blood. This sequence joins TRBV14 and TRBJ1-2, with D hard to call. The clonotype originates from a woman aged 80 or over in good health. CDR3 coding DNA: TGTGCCAGCAGCCAAGTCTCTACACGGGGCTACACCTTC. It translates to CASSQVSTRGYTF.